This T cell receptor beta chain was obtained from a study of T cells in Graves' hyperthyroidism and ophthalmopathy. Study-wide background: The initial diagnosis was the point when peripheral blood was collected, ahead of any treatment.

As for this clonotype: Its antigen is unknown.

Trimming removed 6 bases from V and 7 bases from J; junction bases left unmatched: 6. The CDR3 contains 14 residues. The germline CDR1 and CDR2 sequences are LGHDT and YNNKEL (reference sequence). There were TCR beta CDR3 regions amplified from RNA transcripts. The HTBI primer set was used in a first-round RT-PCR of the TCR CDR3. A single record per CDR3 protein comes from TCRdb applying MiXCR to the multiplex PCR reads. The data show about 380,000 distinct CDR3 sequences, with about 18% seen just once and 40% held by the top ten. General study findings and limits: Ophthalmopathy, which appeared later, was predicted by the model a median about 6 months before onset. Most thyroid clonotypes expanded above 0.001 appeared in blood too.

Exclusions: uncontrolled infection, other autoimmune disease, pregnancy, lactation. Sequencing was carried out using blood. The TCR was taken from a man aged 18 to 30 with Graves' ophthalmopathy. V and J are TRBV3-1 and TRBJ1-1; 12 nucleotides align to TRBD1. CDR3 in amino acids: CASRQGDRGLEAFF. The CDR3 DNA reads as TGTGCCAGCAGACAGGGGGACAGGGGGCTTGAAGCTTTCTTT.